Presented here are 12 T cell receptor beta chains from one specimen sequenced in a study of CD8 T cells in ankylosing spondylitis. TCRdb used MiXCR to reprocess the 5' RACE reads, holding one entry per CDR3 protein. Here the sample spans 35,000 to 40,000 distinct CDR3 sequences, approximately 16% being singletons. Sequencing was performed on blood. All receptors come from a male donor with ankylosing spondylitis or in good health (not recorded which).

In this sample, this clonotype turned up a few times. V gene TRBV12-3 or TRBV12-4 combines with J gene TRBJ2-1; 9 bases are shared with TRBD1. The CDR3 covers 16 residues. V was pared by 6 bases and J by 1 base, with 7 bases of the junction left unmatched. CDR3 sequence (DNA): TGTGCCAGCAGGTCCACCGGGACAGGGTCCTACAATGAGCAGTTCTTC. Amino acids: CASRSTGTGSYNEQFF.

Comments on this clonotype: Germline is not matched at one junction end, which may reflect a read error. The chain is built from TRBV7-2 and TRBJ2-1; 8 bases match TRBD2. This CDR3 spans 13 amino acids. CDR1 is SGHTA and CDR2 is FQGNSA in the germline V gene. The CDR3 region is CASSLGTQRESLF. The CDR3, as DNA: TGTGCCAGCAGCTTAGGGACGCAGCGGGAGTCGCTCTTC. The full variable domain, rest sourced from reference TRBV7-2 and TRBJ2-1, is GAGVSQSPSNKVTEKGKDVELRCDPISGHTALYWYRQSLGQGLEFLIYFQGNSAPDKSGLPSDRFSAERTGGSVSTLTIQRTQQEDSAVYLCASSLGTQRESLFGPGTRLTVL.

The chain carries TRBV29-1 and TRBJ1-1; D gene ambiguous. This CDR3 comprises 10 residues. V was pared by 4 bases and J by 6 bases, with 6 bases between. Germline assignment: CDR1 SQVTM and CDR2 ANQGSEA. This CDR3 reads CSVVGSEAFF. CDR3 sequence (DNA): TGCAGCGTTGTGGGTTCTGAAGCTTTCTTT.

There are a few counts of this clonotype. The chain joins TRBV25-1 to TRBJ1-1; D ambiguous. The CDR3 is 12 amino acids. Germline V gene lookup returns CDR1 MGHDK and CDR2 SYGVNS. V gave up 7 bases and J gave up 0 bases, with 6 bases separating them. CDR3 DNA: TGTGCCAGCACGGGCATGAACACTGAAGCTTTCTTT. This translates into CASTGMNTEAFF.

The gene calls are TRBV6-6 and TRBJ2-7; D remains ambiguous. There are 13 residues in the CDR3. CDR1 is MNHNY and CDR2 is SVGAGI in the germline V gene (reference sequence). V gave up 0 bases and J gave up 3 bases, with 6 bases separating them. DNA of the CDR3: TGTGCCAGCAGTTACTCAGCCTTCTACGAGCAGTACTTC. This encodes CASSYSAFYEQYF.

The rearrangement uses TRBV5-1 and TRBJ2-2, with D perhaps matching TRBD2 (6 bases). The V end lost 4 bases, the J end lost 3 bases, and 10 bases lay between the germline ends. Germline lookup yields CDR1 SGHRS and CDR2 YFSETQ. This CDR3 spans 14 amino acids. The CDR3 sequence is CASSKQRDTGELFF. The CDR3 DNA follows: TGCGCCAGCAGCAAACAGCGGGACACCGGGGAGCTGTTTTTT.

This chain links TRBV9 with TRBJ1-4; D unresolved. Deletions cut 3 bases from V and 10 bases from J, with 16 bases between. The CDR3 is made up of 14 amino acids. Germline V CDR1 and CDR2: SGDLS, YYNGEE. In DNA, the CDR3 is TGTGCCAGCAGCGGCCTTGGGCAGTTGCGAAAACTGTTTTTT. Translating gives CASSGLGQLRKLFF.

This clonotype has only a few counts. The J gene is TRBJ2-6, the V gene TRBV20-1; D is undetermined. Between the trimmed V and J ends, which lost 5 bases and 1 base, there was a span of 9 bases. Germline CDR1 is DFQATT and CDR2 is SNEGSKA (reference sequence). The length of the CDR3 is 14 residues. The CDR3 loop is CSAPKGSGANVLTF. The CDR3 bases are TGCAGTGCTCCAAAGGGTTCTGGGGCCAACGTCCTGACTTTC.

The chain is built from TRBV9 and TRBJ2-7, with D tentatively TRBD1 (6 bases). The CDR3 totals 14 residues. The germline V gene encodes CDR1 SGDLS and CDR2 YYNGEE. V lost 3 bases and J lost 6, with 16 bases in between. CDR3 region: CASSAHKQGFEQYF. The CDR3 DNA reads as TGTGCCAGCAGCGCCCATAAACAGGGTTTCGAGCAGTACTTC.

The chain uses TRBV29-1 and TRBJ2-3; either TRBD1 or TRBD2 may fit D (7 bases each). Germline CDR1 SQVTM, CDR2 ANQGSEA. V gave up 8 bases and J gave up 5 bases, with 14 bases separating them. The CDR3 is 12 amino acids. The CDR3 DNA sequence: TGCAGCCTCCAGGGGGAGGGAGATACGCAGTATTTT. Encoded protein: CSLQGEGDTQYF.

This clonotype appeared a few times. V usage is TRBV10-2 and J usage is TRBJ2-7, with 10 bases lining up with TRBD2. Germline CDR1 reads WSHSY; CDR2 reads SAAADI. After removal of 3 bases from V and 5 bases from J, the junction contained 7 bases not matched to a gene. The CDR3 runs 15 residues. The CDR3, as DNA: TGCGCCAGCAGTGATTTTTCTAGCGGGAGCGACGAGCAGTACTTC. It specifies CASSDFSSGSDEQYF.

In this sample, this clonotype turned up a few times. The chain has TRBV9 and TRBJ2-3; the D gene is possibly TRBD1 (7 bases). The V end was cut by 3 bases, the J end by 6 bases, with 8 bases between. CDR3 length: 12 amino acids. Per germline, CDR1 SGDLS and CDR2 YYNGEE. CDR3 DNA: TGTGCCAGCAGCGCAGGGGGGGATACGCAGTATTTT. It is translated as CASSAGGDTQYF.